This note documents a single T cell receptor (beta chain) sequence. The data are from a study of identical twins. CDR1 DFQATT and CDR2 SNEGSKA come from the germline V gene (reference sequence). V was pared by 7 bases and J by 5 bases, with 15 bases between. CDR3 size: 13 residues. TCRdb redid the calling of the 5' RACE reads with MiXCR, one entry per CDR3 protein. The repertoire holds 700,000 to 950,000 distinct CDR3 sequences, with over 9% as singletons. These data are also associated with another study on yellow fever vaccine responses in identical twins. As that study records: The authors reported partly convergent, partly personalized vaccine responses in identical twins.

Sequencing used PBMCs. The TCR comes from a woman younger than 35 in good health. The V gene is TRBV20-1, the J gene TRBJ2-1, with D possibly being TRBD2 (6 bases). CDR3 protein: CSGFRREDNEQFF. The CDR3 DNA follows: TGCAGTGGGTTCCGGCGGGAAGACAATGAGCAGTTCTTC.